These T cell receptor beta chains were read from a single sample in a study of early T cells in non-severe SARS-CoV-2 infection. TCRdb re-derived calls from the 5' RACE reads in MiXCR, one entry per CDR3 protein. The profile shows around 26,000 distinct CDR3 sequences, around 4% of them singletons. The sequencing sample was made of whole blood. Receptors originate from an adult who was a healthcare worker with PCR-confirmed SARS-CoV-2 infection or an uninfected control (not recorded which). CDR3s include the opening cysteine and the closing phenylalanine or tryptophan. Each record gives: D gene, J gene, clone size, V gene, CDR3 DNA, CDR3 protein. D genes are given only for firm matches. Size is stated for part of the rows, as once, few or many counts, or as a class when the clone is expanded.

>TRBD2|TRBJ2-1|many|TRBV20-1
TGCAGTGCTTCCTCCATAGCGGGAGTGAGCTTTACAGATGAGCAGTTCTTC
CSASSIAGVSFTDEQFF
>NA|TRBJ1-5|many|TRBV21-1
TGTGCCAGCACAAGACAGGAAGATCAGCCCCAGCATTTT
CASTRQEDQPQHF
>NA|TRBJ2-2|NA|TRBV9
TGTGCCAGCAGCGGAATAATGGGGGGACTTTACACCGGGGAGCTGTTTTTT
CASSGIMGGLYTGELFF
>TRBD1|TRBJ2-5|many|TRBV7-9
TGTGCCAGCAGCTTACTAGGGGGCATGGAGACCCAGTACTTC
CASSLLGGMETQYF
>TRBD1|TRBJ1-1|many|TRBV29-1
TGCAGCGTTGTTGGACAGGGAAGAACTGAAGCTTTCTTT
CSVVGQGRTEAFF
>NA|TRBJ1-3|many|TRBV6-5
TGTGCCAGCAGTTCTGAACAGTCCTACTCTGGAAACACCATATATTTT
CASSSEQSYSGNTIYF
>TRBD2|TRBJ2-1|many|TRBV11-2
TGTGCCAGCAGCAACGGGAGGAGCTCCTACAATGAGCAGTTCTTC
CASSNGRSSYNEQFF
>NA|TRBJ2-2|many|TRBV7-9
TGTGCCAGCAGCTGGCCATCTGTCGTCACCGGGGAGCTGTTTTTT
CASSWPSVVTGELFF
>TRBD2|TRBJ2-1|many|TRBV20-1
TGCAGTGCCACCCCGGCTAGCGGAGCTTGGAGAGCCTACAATGAGCAGTTCTTC
CSATPASGAWRAYNEQFF
>TRBD2|TRBJ2-3|many|TRBV20-1
TGCAGTGCGCACAGGCTGCGGGGGGGCACAGATACGCAGTATTTT
CSAHRLRGGTDTQYF
>TRBD2|TRBJ2-1|NA|TRBV6-2/TRBV6-3
TGTGCCAGCAGTCTTCTTAGCGGGTTCGGCAATGAGCAGTTCTTC
CASSLLSGFGNEQFF
>NA|TRBJ2-1|many|TRBV7-8
TGTGCCAGCAGAAGGGGGTCCCCTGTCGGGCCCTACAATGAGCAGTTCTTC
CASRRGSPVGPYNEQFF
>NA|TRBJ2-7|NA|TRBV7-8
TGTGCCAGCAGCCCAGCCTCCTACGAGCAGTACTTC
CASSPASYEQYF
>NA|TRBJ2-1|few|TRBV19
TGTGCCAGTAGTATTCAATTGACAGTTAACAATGAGCAGTTCTTC
CASSIQLTVNNEQFF
>TRBD2|TRBJ2-7|many|TRBV6-5
TGTGCCAGCAGTTACGAGGCTAGCGGATACGAGCAGTACTTC
CASSYEASGYEQYF
>NA|TRBJ1-2|many|TRBV10-3
TGTGCCATCAGACACACAGGGATCTATGGCTACACCTTC
CAIRHTGIYGYTF